The present T cell receptor beta chain was sequenced within a study of Graves' ophthalmopathy and Graves' hyperthyroidism. As the template, RNA transcripts were used to amplify TCR beta CDR3 regions. Second-round multiplex PCR came after a first-round RT-PCR that employed HTBI primers. TCRdb reprocessed the multiplex PCR reads via MiXCR and lists one record per CDR3 protein. Here the sample spans 200,000 to 300,000 distinct CDR3 sequences, roughly 50% being singletons. Concerning this clonotype: The junction departs from the called germline gene at one end, perhaps through a read error.

The CDR3 sequence is 16 residues long. Germline V gene data show CDR1 as KGHDR and CDR2 as SFDVKD. This sequence originates from an adult man with Graves' ophthalmopathy. Sequencing used peripheral blood. The genes are TRBV24-1 and TRBJ2-5, with 11 positions matching TRBD2. The CDR3 protein is CASSGTSGSLRETQYF. DNA for the CDR3: TGCGCCAGCAGTGGAACTAGCGGGAGCCTGAGGGAGACCCAGTACTTC.